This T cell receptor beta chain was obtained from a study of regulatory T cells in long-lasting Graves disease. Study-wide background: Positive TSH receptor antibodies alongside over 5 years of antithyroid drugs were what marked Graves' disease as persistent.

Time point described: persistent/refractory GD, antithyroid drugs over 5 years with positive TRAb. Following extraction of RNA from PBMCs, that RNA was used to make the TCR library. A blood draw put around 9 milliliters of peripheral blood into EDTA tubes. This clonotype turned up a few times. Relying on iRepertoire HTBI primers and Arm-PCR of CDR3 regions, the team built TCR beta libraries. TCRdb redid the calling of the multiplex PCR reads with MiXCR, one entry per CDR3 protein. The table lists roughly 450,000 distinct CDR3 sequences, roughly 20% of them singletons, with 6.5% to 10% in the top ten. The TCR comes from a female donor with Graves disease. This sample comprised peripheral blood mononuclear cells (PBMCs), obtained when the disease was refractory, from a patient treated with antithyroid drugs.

In nucleotides, the CDR3 is TGTGCCAGCAGCATGGACAGGGGAAGCACTGAAGCTTTCTTT. The encoded protein is CASSMDRGSTEAFF. The chain recombines TRBV6-2 or TRBV6-3 with TRBJ1-1; the match to TRBD1 covers 9 bases. CDR3 size: 14 residues. Germline lookup yields CDR1 MNHEY and CDR2 SVGEGT. The trim removed 6 bases at V and 4 bases at J, leaving 6 bases unmatched.